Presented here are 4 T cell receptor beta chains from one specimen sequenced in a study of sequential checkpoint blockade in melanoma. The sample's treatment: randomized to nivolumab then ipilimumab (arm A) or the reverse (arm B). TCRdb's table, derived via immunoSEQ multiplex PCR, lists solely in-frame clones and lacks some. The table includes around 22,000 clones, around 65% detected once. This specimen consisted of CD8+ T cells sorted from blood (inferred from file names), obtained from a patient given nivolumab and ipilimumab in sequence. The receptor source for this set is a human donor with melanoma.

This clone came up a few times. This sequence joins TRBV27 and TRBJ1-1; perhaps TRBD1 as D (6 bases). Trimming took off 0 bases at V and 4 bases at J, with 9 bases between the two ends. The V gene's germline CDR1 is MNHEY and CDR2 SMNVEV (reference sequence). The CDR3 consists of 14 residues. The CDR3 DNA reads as TGTGCCAGCAGTTTATCGAGGGGGGGCACTGAAGCTTTCTTT. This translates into CASSLSRGGTEAFF.

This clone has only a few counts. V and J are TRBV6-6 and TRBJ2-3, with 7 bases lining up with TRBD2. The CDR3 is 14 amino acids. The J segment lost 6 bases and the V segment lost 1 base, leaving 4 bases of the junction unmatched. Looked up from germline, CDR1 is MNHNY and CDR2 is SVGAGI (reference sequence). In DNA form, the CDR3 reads TGTGCCAGCAGTTACTTCACCGGGGGGGATACGCAGTATTTT. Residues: CASSYFTGGDTQYF.

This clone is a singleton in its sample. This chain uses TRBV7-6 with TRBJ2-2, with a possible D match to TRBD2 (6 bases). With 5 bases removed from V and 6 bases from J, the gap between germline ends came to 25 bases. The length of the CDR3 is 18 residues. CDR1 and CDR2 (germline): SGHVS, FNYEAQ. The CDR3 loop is CASSGYSGLYSTAGELFF. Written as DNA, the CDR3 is TGTGCCAGCAGCGGGTACTCGGGACTTTACTCCACCGCCGGGGAGCTGTTTTTT.

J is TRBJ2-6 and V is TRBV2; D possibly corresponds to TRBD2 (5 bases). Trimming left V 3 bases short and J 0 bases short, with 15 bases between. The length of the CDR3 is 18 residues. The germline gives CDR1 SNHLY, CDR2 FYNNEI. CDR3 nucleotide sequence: TGTGCCAGCAGTGAGTTCGGGATCTTTGACTCTGGGGCCAACGTCCTGACTTTC. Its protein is CASSEFGIFDSGANVLTF. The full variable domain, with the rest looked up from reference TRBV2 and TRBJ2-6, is EPEVTQTPSHQVTQMGQEVILRCVPISNHLYFYWYRQILGQKVEFLVSFYNNEISEKSEIFDDQFSVERPDGSNFTLKIRSTKLEDSAMYFCASSEFGIFDSGANVLTFGAGSRLTVL.